This T cell receptor beta chain comes out of a study of stem cell transplantation in POMP-related autoinflammatory disease. Study summary: Defective thymoproteasomes were hypothesized to impair CD8+ T-cell positive selection.

Remarks on this clone: Its antigen is still unknown.

Study-level points and caveats: A trend toward lower repertoire diversity and greater clonality appeared in every analyzed T-cell subset of PRAID patients.

Using immunoSEQ multiplex PCR, the repertoire was profiled, and TCRdb retains in-frame clones only, with some absent. In the table there are over 30,000 clones, about 86% of which are singletons. PRAID combined immunodeficiency and autoinflammation. In germline, CDR1 is KGHSH, CDR2 LQKENI. The CDR3 length is 15 residues. V lost 2 bases and J 0 bases, leaving 11 bases between the germline ends. The chain combines TRBV18 with TRBJ2-7, with D unresolved. Sequenced material: CD4+ T cells from PBMCs, taken before stem cell transplantation. This clonotype originated in a human donor with POMP-related autoinflammation and immune dysregulation (PRAID). The CDR3 spells CASSPRRSPSYEQYF. The CDR3 DNA follows: TGTGCCAGCTCACCAAGACGCAGTCCCTCCTACGAGCAGTACTTC.